This is a list of T cell receptor beta chains from one sample in a study of CD8+CD57+ T cells in acquired aplastic anemia. TCRdb reprocessed the reads with MiXCR, giving one entry per CDR3 protein. The table lists roughly 98,000 distinct CDR3 sequences, about 63% of them singletons. The sequenced material came from sorted CD4+, CD8+, or CD8+CD57+ T cells (not recorded which) from PBMCs. Receptor source: a human donor with aplastic anemia. The CDR3 runs from the conserved cysteine through the conserved F or W. D genes are given only for firm matches. Clone size is stated in some rows and not others, as once, few, many or a class when expanded.

V,D,J,size,CDR3,DNA
TRBV7-3,.,TRBJ1-1,few,CASSIQGNTEAFF,TGTGCCAGCAGCATCCAGGGTAACACTGAAGCTTTCTTT
TRBV10-3,.,TRBJ2-5,few,CAISEGPSGRETQYF,TGTGCCATCAGTGAAGGGCCAAGCGGACGAGAGACCCAGTACTTC
TRBV2,.,TRBJ1-1,.,CASSVGQTLPAFF,TGTGCCAGCAGTGTTGGACAAACACTGCCAGCTTTCTTT
TRBV9,.,TRBJ2-1,.,CASSEGTGTNEQFF,TGTGCCAGCAGCGAGGGGACTGGGACTAATGAGCAGTTCTTC
TRBV6-5,.,TRBJ2-7,.,CASSYLGQGANEQYF,TGTGCCAGCAGTTACTTGGGCCAGGGAGCGAACGAGCAGTACTTC
TRBV20-1,.,TRBJ2-7,.,CSARFRREQYF,TGCAGTGCTAGATTTAGGAGGGAGCAGTACTTC
TRBV20-1,TRBD1,TRBJ1-1,.,CSARVGDRLEAFF,TGCAGTGCTAGAGTGGGGGACAGGCTTGAAGCTTTCTTT
TRBV24-1,.,TRBJ1-1,.,CATSDSYGGEAFF,TGTGCCACCAGTGATTCCTATGGGGGTGAAGCTTTCTTT
TRBV19,.,TRBJ1-5,.,CASSIGGSNQPQHF,TGTGCCAGTAGTATCGGGGGCAGCAATCAGCCCCAGCATTTT
TRBV25-1,.,TRBJ1-6,.,CASSGVIGTTVGSPLHF,TGTGCCAGCAGTGGGGTGATTGGTACGACTGTCGGCTCACCCCTCCACTTT
TRBV6-1,TRBD1,TRBJ1-1,.,CASRTTGELRTEAFF,TGTGCCAGCAGGACCACAGGGGAACTACGGACTGAAGCTTTCTTT
TRBV20-1,.,TRBJ1-1,once,CSATGGRGVLNTEAFF,TGCAGTGCAACCGGGGGAAGGGGGGTCCTGAACACTGAAGCTTTCTTT
TRBV20-1,TRBD2,TRBJ2-3,.,CSALRLAGGTDTQYF,TGCAGTGCTTTAAGACTAGCGGGGGGCACAGATACGCAGTATTTT
TRBV20-1,.,TRBJ2-3,few,CSALSTDTQYF,TGCAGTGCTTTAAGCACAGATACGCAGTATTTT
TRBV6-4,TRBD1,TRBJ2-3,few,CASSDSGTASTDTQYF,TGTGCCAGCAGTGACTCGGGGACAGCTAGCACAGATACGCAGTATTTT
TRBV11-1,.,TRBJ2-7,once,CASSLLVRHEQYF,TGTGCCAGCAGCTTACTGGTTCGGCACGAGCAGTACTTC
TRBV24-1,.,TRBJ2-1,.,CATSDSSSGLQFF,TGTGCCACCAGTGATTCCTCCAGCGGGCTCCAGTTCTTC
TRBV20-1,TRBD1,TRBJ2-5,.,CSARGQGGQETQYF,TGCAGTGCTAGGGGACAGGGGGGCCAAGAGACCCAGTACTTC
TRBV19,.,TRBJ2-3,.,CASTRARSTDTQYF,TGTGCCAGTACCAGAGCGCGTAGCACAGATACGCAGTATTTT
TRBV20-1,.,TRBJ2-7,.,CSARRQPSSYEQYF,TGCAGTGCTAGGCGACAGCCCAGCTCCTACGAGCAGTACTTC
TRBV7-2,.,TRBJ1-1,.,CASSLYTEAFF,TGTGCCAGCAGCTTGTACACTGAAGCTTTCTTT
TRBV12-3/TRBV12-4,.,TRBJ1-1,.,CASSLGPRYEAFF,TGTGCCAGCAGTTTGGGACCAAGATATGAAGCTTTCTTT
TRBV7-3,TRBD1,TRBJ1-6,.,CASSLTGGQGNSPLHF,TGTGCCAGCAGCTTAACGGGGGGACAGGGTAATTCACCCCTCCACTTT
TRBV9,TRBD1,TRBJ2-7,.,CASSQGTATYEQYF,TGTGCCAGCAGCCAGGGGACAGCTACCTACGAGCAGTACTTC
TRBV2,.,TRBJ1-2,few,CASKADYVNYGYTF,TGTGCCAGCAAGGCGGACTACGTCAACTATGGCTACACCTTC
TRBV24-1,TRBD1,TRBJ2-3,.,CATSKSGQGRTDTQYF,TGTGCCACCAGTAAATCCGGACAGGGGCGGACAGATACGCAGTATTTT
TRBV15,TRBD2,TRBJ2-7,few,CATSRDLGRDEQYF,TGTGCCACCAGCAGAGATCTAGGGAGGGACGAGCAGTACTTC
TRBV20-1,.,TRBJ2-5,.,CSAMGPSQETQYF,TGCAGTGCTATGGGCCCCTCGCAAGAGACCCAGTACTTC
TRBV7-8,TRBD2,TRBJ2-7,.,CASKYRLAGPYEQYF,TGTGCCAGCAAATATAGACTAGCGGGGCCATACGAGCAGTACTTC
TRBV19,.,TRBJ2-7,.,CASSQGDEQYF,TGTGCCAGTAGCCAGGGTGACGAGCAGTACTTC
TRBV25-1,.,TRBJ2-7,once,CASSEGGIGYEQYF,TGTGCCAGCAGTGAAGGCGGGATTGGGTACGAGCAGTACTTC
TRBV9,TRBD1,TRBJ2-3,.,CASGPGFQGADTQYF,TGTGCCAGCGGGCCAGGGTTTCAGGGGGCAGATACGCAGTACTTT
TRBV7-9,.,TRBJ1-6,few,CASSERDLHF,TGTGCCAGCAGTGAAAGGGACCTCCACTTT
TRBV20-1,TRBD1,TRBJ1-1,.,CSAGDRRGNTEAFF,TGCAGTGCTGGGGACAGGCGAGGGAACACTGAAGCTTTCTTT
TRBV20-1,TRBD2,TRBJ2-7,.,CSARDRTSGYYEQYF,TGCAGTGCTAGAGATCGGACTAGCGGGTATTACGAGCAGTACTTC
TRBV5-4,TRBD1,TRBJ2-7,once,CASSTRTGNSYEQYF,TGTGCCAGCAGCACAAGGACAGGTAACTCCTACGAGCAGTACTTC
TRBV4-2,.,TRBJ1-2,.,CASSSGGGGYGSTF,TGTGCCAGCAGCTCCGGCGGGGGAGGCTATGGCTCCACCTTC
TRBV2,TRBD1,TRBJ1-2,few,CASRKTGTNYGYTF,TGTGCCAGCAGGAAGACAGGGACTAACTATGGCTACACCTTC
TRBV20-1,.,TRBJ2-3,.,CSARLGTASTDTQYF,TGCAGTGCTAGACTTGGGACGGCTAGCACAGATACGCAGTATTTT
TRBV25-1,.,TRBJ1-5,.,CASSDDRAIRPQHF,TGTGCCAGCAGTGACGACCGCGCAATAAGGCCCCAGCATTTT
TRBV29-1,.,TRBJ2-7,once,CSVVAGSYEQYF,TGCAGCGTTGTGGCCGGGAGCTACGAGCAGTACTTC